This is a list of T cell receptor beta chains from one sample in a study of blood T cell repertoires in COVID-19. Clones were sequenced by immunoSEQ multiplex PCR, and TCRdb holds only the in-frame ones, with some missing. The sample has about 320,000 clones, roughly 90% seen once. The specimen was PBMCs or T cells enriched from blood (not recorded which). These receptors came from a woman younger than 45 who had been exposed to COVID-19. CDR3s include the opening cysteine and the closing phenylalanine or tryptophan. D genes are given only for firm matches. Where a row states a size, it is once, few, many or the class of an expanded clone; other rows omit it.

d_call clone_size cdr3_length j_call v_call cdr3_nt cdr3_aa
. . 15 TRBJ1-1 TRBV7-2 TGTGCCAGCAGCTTAGTAGCCAGGGTGACCACTGAAGCTTTCTTT CASSLVARVTTEAFF
TRBD2 . 14 TRBJ2-1 TRBV20-1 TGCAGTGCTAGTTCCGGGGGGGCGAACAATGAGCAGTTCTTC CSASSGGANNEQFF
. once 13 TRBJ1-5 TRBV12-3/TRBV12-4 TGTGCCAGCAGTTTTAGGCAGGCTGCGCCCCAGCATTTT CASSFRQAAPQHF
. . 16 TRBJ1-3 TRBV11-2 TGTGCCAGCAGTCACCCCGGGCGGGGCTCTGGAAACACCATATATTTT CASSHPGRGSGNTIYF
TRBD1 . 15 TRBJ2-5 TRBV13 TGTGCCAGCAGCTCCCTAACAGGGGCCCAGGAGACCCAGTACTTC CASSSLTGAQETQYF
. . 14 TRBJ1-6 TRBV7-8 TGTGCCAGCAGCCCTGGGTCCGGGTTTTCACCCCTCCACTTT CASSPGSGFSPLHF
. once 14 TRBJ2-5 TRBV5-1 TGCGCCAGCAGCTTCGGCGGGGACCAAGAGACCCAGTACTTC CASSFGGDQETQYF
. . 13 TRBJ1-1 TRBV7-9 TGTGCCAGCAGCTTTCTCAGGGCCGAGGAAGCTTTCTTT CASSFLRAEEAFF
. medium-sized 15 TRBJ2-5 TRBV7-3 TGTGCCAGCAGCCGAGGCGGGGGCTACCAAGAGACCCAGTACTTC CASSRGGGYQETQYF
. . 14 TRBJ1-6 TRBV7-9 TGTGCCAGCAGCTTGGGGAGGGGGAAATCACCCCTCCACTTT CASSLGRGKSPLHF
. . 15 TRBJ1-4 TRBV5-1 TGCGCCAGCAGCTTGGACAGGGTGGTTAATGAAAAACTGTTTTTT CASSLDRVVNEKLFF
TRBD1 . 15 TRBJ2-2 TRBV18 TGTGCCAGCTCACCCCGACAGGGGGACGGCGGGGAGCTGTTTTTT CASSPRQGDGGELFF
. . 14 TRBJ1-3 TRBV6-5 TGTGCCAGCAGTTACCGACAACCTGGAAACACCATATATTTT CASSYRQPGNTIYF
TRBD2 . 15 TRBJ2-3 TRBV5-5 TGTGCCAGCAGCTTGTCACTAGCGGTCACAGATACGCAGTATTTT CASSLSLAVTDTQYF
. . 13 TRBJ2-1 TRBV5-1 TGCGCCAGCAGCTTGGCCGCGAGGCATGAGCAGTTCTTC CASSLAARHEQFF
. . 14 TRBJ1-5 TRBV6-2/TRBV6-3 TGTGCCAGCAGTCGGGAGGGGGTAGGTCAGCCCCAGCATTTT CASSREGVGQPQHF
TRBD1 . 14 TRBJ1-2 TRBV3-1/TRBV3-2 TGTGCCAGCAGCCAAGGCGGGACAGGCTTTGGCTACACCTTC CASSQGGTGFGYTF
TRBD2 . 17 TRBJ2-2 TRBV18 TGTGCCAGCTCACCCCCCTCCAGCGGGGGGTATTCCGGGGAGCTGTTTTTT CASSPPSSGGYSGELFF
TRBD1 . 13 TRBJ2-1 TRBV29-1 TGCAGCGCTGACAGGGGCGCCTACAATGAGCAGTTCTTC CSADRGAYNEQFF
. . 13 TRBJ2-7 TRBV4-2 TGTGCCAGCAGCCAAGAGGGGGCGCGTGAGCAGTACTTC CASSQEGAREQYF
. . 13 TRBJ2-5 TRBV18 TGTGCCAGCTCACCAGGGGGCCGTGTGACCCAGTACTTC CASSPGGRVTQYF
TRBD1 few 16 TRBJ2-3 TRBV6-5 TGTGCCAGCAGTTACTCTGAGGGGGCCGCCACAGATACGCAGTATTTT CASSYSEGAATDTQYF
TRBD1 . 16 TRBJ1-2 TRBV10-3 TGTGCCATCAGTGAGTCGGAGACAGGGAATAGGAATGGCTACACCTTC CAISESETGNRNGYTF
TRBD1 . 14 TRBJ1-5 TRBV19 TGTGCCAGTGAGACAGGGTGGGGCAATCAGCCCCAGCATTTT CASETGWGNQPQHF
. once 14 TRBJ2-5 TRBV21-1 TGTGCCAGCAGCAAATTGGAGGTTGGGGAGACCCAGTACTTC CASSKLEVGETQYF
TRBD2 once 15 TRBJ2-2 TRBV9 TGTGCCAGCAGCGTGGGGACTACGAACACCGGGGAGCTGTTTTTT CASSVGTTNTGELFF
. . 14 TRBJ2-3 TRBV19 TGTGCCAGTAGTACACCAGGGGAGTCCGATACGCAGTATTTT CASSTPGESDTQYF